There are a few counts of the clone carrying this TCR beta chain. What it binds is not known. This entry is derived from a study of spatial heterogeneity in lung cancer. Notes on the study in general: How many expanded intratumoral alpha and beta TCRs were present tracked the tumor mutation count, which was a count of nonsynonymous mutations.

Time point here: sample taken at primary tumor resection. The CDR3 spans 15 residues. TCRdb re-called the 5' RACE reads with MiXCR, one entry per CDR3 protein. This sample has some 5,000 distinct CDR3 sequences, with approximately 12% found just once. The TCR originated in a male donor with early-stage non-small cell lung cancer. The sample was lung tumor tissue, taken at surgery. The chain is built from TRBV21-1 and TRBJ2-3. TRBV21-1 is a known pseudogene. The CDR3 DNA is TGTGCCAGCAGCAAATTAGGGTCGAAGGCAGATACGCAGTATTTT. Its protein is CASSKLGSKADTQYF.